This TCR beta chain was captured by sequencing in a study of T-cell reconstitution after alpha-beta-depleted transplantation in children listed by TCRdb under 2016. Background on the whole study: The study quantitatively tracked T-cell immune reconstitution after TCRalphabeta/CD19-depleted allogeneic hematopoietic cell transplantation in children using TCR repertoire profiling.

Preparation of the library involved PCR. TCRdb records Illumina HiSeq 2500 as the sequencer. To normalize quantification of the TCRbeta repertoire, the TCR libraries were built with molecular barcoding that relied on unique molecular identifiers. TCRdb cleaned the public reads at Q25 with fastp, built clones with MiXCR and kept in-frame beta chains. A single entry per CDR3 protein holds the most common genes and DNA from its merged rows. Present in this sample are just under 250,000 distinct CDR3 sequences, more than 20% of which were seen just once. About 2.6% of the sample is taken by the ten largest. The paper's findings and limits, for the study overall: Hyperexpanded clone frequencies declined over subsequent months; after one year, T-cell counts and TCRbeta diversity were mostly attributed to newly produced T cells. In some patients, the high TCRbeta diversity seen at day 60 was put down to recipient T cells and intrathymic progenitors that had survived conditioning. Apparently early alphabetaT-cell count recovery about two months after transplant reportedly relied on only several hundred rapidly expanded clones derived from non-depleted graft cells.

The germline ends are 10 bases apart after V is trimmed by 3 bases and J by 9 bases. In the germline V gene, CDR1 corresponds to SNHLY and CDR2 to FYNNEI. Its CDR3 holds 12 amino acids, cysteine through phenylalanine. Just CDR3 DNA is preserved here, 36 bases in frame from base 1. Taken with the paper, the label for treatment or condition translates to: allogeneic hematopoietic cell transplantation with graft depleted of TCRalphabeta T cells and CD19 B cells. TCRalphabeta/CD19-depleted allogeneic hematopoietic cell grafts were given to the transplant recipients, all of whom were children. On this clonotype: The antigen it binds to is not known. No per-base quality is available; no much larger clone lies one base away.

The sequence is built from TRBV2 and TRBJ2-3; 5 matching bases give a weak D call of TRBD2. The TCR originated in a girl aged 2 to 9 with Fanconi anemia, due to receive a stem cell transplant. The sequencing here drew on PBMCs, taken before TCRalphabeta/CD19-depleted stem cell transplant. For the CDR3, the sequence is CASSEALVTQYF. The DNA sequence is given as TGTGCCAGCAGTGAGGCACTAGTAACGCAGTATTTT.